The rows below give T cell receptor beta chains drawn from one sample of a study of CD8 T cells in ankylosing spondylitis. One entry per CDR3 protein, called by TCRdb with MiXCR from the 5' RACE reads. The sample records about 500,000 distinct CDR3 sequences, 12% being singletons. Sequencing was performed on blood, either unsorted or a sorted T cell fraction (not recorded which). These receptors originate from a male donor with ankylosing spondylitis. CDR3s include the opening cysteine and the closing phenylalanine or tryptophan. Each record gives: CDR3 DNA, CDR3 protein, J gene, D gene, clone size, V gene. D genes are given only for firm matches. Size values are once, few and many counts, or a class for expanded clones, and some rows have none.

CDR3nt: TGTGCCAGCAGGGCCCGAGGACTAGGCACAGAAAATGAGCAGTTCTTC; CDR3aa: CASRARGLGTENEQFF; j_gene: TRBJ2-1; d_gene: TRBD2; abundance: -; v_gene: TRBV2
CDR3nt: TGTGCCAGCACCCCCACCCGGGTCGGGGAGCTGTTTTTT; CDR3aa: CASTPTRVGELFF; j_gene: TRBJ2-2; d_gene: -; abundance: -; v_gene: TRBV12-3/TRBV12-4
CDR3nt: TGTGCCAGCAGCCCTTTACCAGCGGGAGGGGGGACAGATACGCAGTATTTT; CDR3aa: CASSPLPAGGGTDTQYF; j_gene: TRBJ2-3; d_gene: TRBD2; abundance: -; v_gene: TRBV7-2
CDR3nt: TGTGCCAGCAGCCGGAGACAGGGGGCCCCTGAAGCTTTCTTT; CDR3aa: CASSRRQGAPEAFF; j_gene: TRBJ1-1; d_gene: TRBD1; abundance: -; v_gene: TRBV3-1
CDR3nt: TGTGCCAGCAGCTTAGCGCTCAAGGGACCTTATGCGCCAGATACGCAGTATTTT; CDR3aa: CASSLALKGPYAPDTQYF; j_gene: TRBJ2-3; d_gene: -; abundance: -; v_gene: TRBV7-2
CDR3nt: TGCGCCAGCAGCGAACGGACAGGGGGAAGTAGTTCACCCCTCCACTTT; CDR3aa: CASSERTGGSSSPLHF; j_gene: TRBJ1-6; d_gene: TRBD1; abundance: -; v_gene: TRBV5-1
CDR3nt: TGTGCCAGCAGCTCCCGGGACTATTCCTACAATGAGCAGTTCTTC; CDR3aa: CASSSRDYSYNEQFF; j_gene: TRBJ2-1; d_gene: TRBD2; abundance: -; v_gene: TRBV7-9
CDR3nt: TGCGCCAGCAGCTTGGATGCTAGTGACGGTACGCAGTATTTT; CDR3aa: CASSLDASDGTQYF; j_gene: TRBJ2-3; d_gene: -; abundance: -; v_gene: TRBV5-1
CDR3nt: TGCAGTGCTAGGGGGGGGATCAATGAGCAGTTCTTC; CDR3aa: CSARGGINEQFF; j_gene: TRBJ2-1; d_gene: TRBD2; abundance: many; v_gene: TRBV20-1
CDR3nt: TGCAGTGCCCCAGACAACCACAATGAGCAGTTCTTC; CDR3aa: CSAPDNHNEQFF; j_gene: TRBJ2-1; d_gene: -; abundance: -; v_gene: TRBV20-1
CDR3nt: TGTGCCAGCAGCCAAGGGGCCCCGGGGTCACCCCTCCACTTT; CDR3aa: CASSQGAPGSPLHF; j_gene: TRBJ1-6; d_gene: -; abundance: few; v_gene: TRBV4-2
CDR3nt: TGCTTATTTGCTAGCGTAAGGGACAGCCCCCACACTGAAGCTTTCTTT; CDR3aa: CLFASVRDSPHTEAFF; j_gene: TRBJ1-1; d_gene: TRBD1; abundance: -; v_gene: TRBV20-1
CDR3nt: TGCAGTGCTTCTCTAGACCCCCGCTACAATGAGCAGTTCTTC; CDR3aa: CSASLDPRYNEQFF; j_gene: TRBJ2-1; d_gene: -; abundance: few; v_gene: TRBV20-1
CDR3nt: TGTGCCTGGAGTGTACTCCGTCAGAATGAGCAGTTCTTC; CDR3aa: CAWSVLRQNEQFF; j_gene: TRBJ2-1; d_gene: -; abundance: few; v_gene: TRBV30
CDR3nt: TGCAGTGCCGACAGGGGGATCAATCAGCCCCAGCATTTT; CDR3aa: CSADRGINQPQHF; j_gene: TRBJ1-5; d_gene: TRBD1; abundance: -; v_gene: TRBV20-1
CDR3nt: TGTGCCAGCACCCCCCAAGGGAATGAGCAGTTCTTC; CDR3aa: CASTPQGNEQFF; j_gene: TRBJ2-1; d_gene: -; abundance: many; v_gene: TRBV12-3/TRBV12-4
CDR3nt: TGCGCCAGCAGTACAGGGGAAACCGGGACAGAGCAGTTCTTC; CDR3aa: CASSTGETGTEQFF; j_gene: TRBJ2-1; d_gene: TRBD1; abundance: few; v_gene: TRBV10-1
CDR3nt: TGTGCCATCAGTGGTTTAGGCGATGAGCAGTTCTTC; CDR3aa: CAISGLGDEQFF; j_gene: TRBJ2-1; d_gene: -; abundance: many; v_gene: TRBV10-3
CDR3nt: TGTGCCAGCAGTTACAGCGGGAAGACAGATACGCAGTATTTT; CDR3aa: CASSYSGKTDTQYF; j_gene: TRBJ2-3; d_gene: TRBD2; abundance: many; v_gene: TRBV12-3/TRBV12-4
CDR3nt: TGTGCCAGCAGTATTATCAACTCTGGGGCCAACGTCCTGACTTTC; CDR3aa: CASSIINSGANVLTF; j_gene: TRBJ2-6; d_gene: -; abundance: few; v_gene: TRBV3-1
CDR3nt: TGTGCCAGCAGTTTTAGCCAGAATGGTCAGCCCCAGCATTTT; CDR3aa: CASSFSQNGQPQHF; j_gene: TRBJ1-5; d_gene: -; abundance: few; v_gene: TRBV6-5
CDR3nt: TGCAGTGCTAGGTCGCGGAGTCCGAACTATGGCTACACCTTC; CDR3aa: CSARSRSPNYGYTF; j_gene: TRBJ1-2; d_gene: -; abundance: -; v_gene: TRBV20-1
CDR3nt: TGCGCCAGCAGCCAGCGCGCCGGGACTAGCGGGGTTAATGAGCAGTTCTTC; CDR3aa: CASSQRAGTSGVNEQFF; j_gene: TRBJ2-1; d_gene: TRBD2; abundance: -; v_gene: TRBV4-1
CDR3nt: TGTGCCAGCAGCTTTTCGGGTTGGTCACCCCTCCACTTT; CDR3aa: CASSFSGWSPLHF; j_gene: TRBJ1-6; d_gene: -; abundance: -; v_gene: TRBV11-2
CDR3nt: TGTGCCAGCAGTTCCAGGGGGACCTACAATGAGCAGTTCTTC; CDR3aa: CASSSRGTYNEQFF; j_gene: TRBJ2-1; d_gene: TRBD1; abundance: few; v_gene: TRBV12-3/TRBV12-4
CDR3nt: TGCGCCAGCAGCTCCGGGGACAGGAACTATGGCTACACCTTC; CDR3aa: CASSSGDRNYGYTF; j_gene: TRBJ1-2; d_gene: TRBD1; abundance: -; v_gene: TRBV5-1
CDR3nt: TGTGCCAGCAGTTACCTTGCTAGCGGGTCTTACAATGAGCAGTTCTTC; CDR3aa: CASSYLASGSYNEQFF; j_gene: TRBJ2-1; d_gene: TRBD2; abundance: few; v_gene: TRBV6-5
CDR3nt: TGTGCCAGCAGTGAGCGTTCCGTTACCGGGGAGCTGTTTTTT; CDR3aa: CASSERSVTGELFF; j_gene: TRBJ2-2; d_gene: -; abundance: many; v_gene: TRBV12-3/TRBV12-4
CDR3nt: TGTGCCACCAGCAGAGATAAGGGAGGGTATGGCTACACCTTC; CDR3aa: CATSRDKGGYGYTF; j_gene: TRBJ1-2; d_gene: -; abundance: few; v_gene: TRBV15
CDR3nt: TGTGCCAGCAGCTCCACCATACCGGACCTGTTCTTC; CDR3aa: CASSSTIPDLFF; j_gene: TRBJ2-1; d_gene: -; abundance: many; v_gene: TRBV7-2
CDR3nt: TGTGCCAGCAGCCCGGACAGTCAAAATCAGCCCCAGCATTTT; CDR3aa: CASSPDSQNQPQHF; j_gene: TRBJ1-5; d_gene: -; abundance: -; v_gene: TRBV5-5